This TCR beta chain was found in a study of cytomegalovirus exposure and HLA in healthy donors (dated by TCRdb to about 2017). Background on the whole study: An earlier analysis of some 600 of the donors reported about 260 Gb of sequence data and about 120 million unique TCR beta sequences obtained from 180 million or so T cells. Approximately 330 gigabases of sequencing data and 70 million to 100 million unique TCR sequences made up an early release that covered fewer than 650 HLA-typed donors. Among the roughly 400 genotyped donors, about 85% belonged to the genetic ancestry cluster associated with self-reported Caucasian donors. The aim of the study was to test whether cataloging public T cell receptors could identify signatures of past pathogen exposure. The study used immunosequencing to profile the T cell repertoires of 670 or so subjects and linked those repertoires to cytomegalovirus serostatus. A separate validation cohort of approximately 120 different subjects was used in addition to the approximately 700-subject first cohort. The study combined high-throughput TCR immunosequencing, statistical association of individual TCRs with disease status, and machine learning to predict cytomegalovirus infection status. A later analysis re-analyzed previously published TCR beta repertoires from roughly 630 donors and added high-resolution HLA genotyping to study TCR occurrence patterns. In the later analysis, no new phenotypic data were used to find candidate immune exposures; instead, reliance was placed on TCR beta sequences and their occurrence across donors. An earlier analysis of fewer than 700 of the donors applied high-throughput TCR beta sequencing to assess whether each TCR beta V gene segment acted as functional or pseudogenic. Donor age, sex, ethnicity and CMV serostatus were compiled together with the repertoire data. In a later genetic analysis, genome-wide SNP genotypes for about 55% of the roughly 700 donors were used, and that subset was treated as a discovery cohort. All discovery cohort repertoires had been generated on a single sequencing platform. Class I and class II HLA loci were covered by the typing at four-digit resolution. The number of donors typed differed by locus, with roughly 629-640 for A, B, C, DRB1 and DQB1, roughly 520 for DQA1, under 610 for DPA1, and 472 for DPB1. Five DR-DQ haplotypes were handled as single units for association and clustering, since linkage in the cohort was strong. Among about 370 genotyped donors of the cohort, an average of around 240,000 unique TCR beta nucleotide sequences was sequenced per donor, of which roughly 17% were non-productive.

Spanning cysteine to phenylalanine, the CDR3 consists of 16 amino acids. Only the CDR3 part of the read is kept: 48 bases, read in frame from the first base. V is trimmed back by 3 bases and J by 2 bases, and the junction contains 6 bases that no gene match accounts for. In the germline V gene, CDR1 corresponds to KGHSH and CDR2 to LQKENI. The cohort was made up of 500 to 800 healthy bone marrow donors. At the time of sampling, every cohort member was nominally healthy, though immune exposures that went unrecorded were likely present. The donor tested CMV seropositive and was one of the 289 seropositive cohort members. Each donor provided a peripheral blood sample, and peripheral blood mononuclear cells were used for TCR beta sequencing. Genomic DNA extraction from the blood cell samples was performed with the Qiagen DNeasy Blood Extraction Kit. Preparation of the library involved the immunoSEQ multiplex PCR assay. The multiplex PCR relied on a mix of 60 forward primers for TCR Vbeta segments and 13 reverse primers for TCR Jbeta segments. The CDR3 region of rearranged TCR beta genes was amplified from genomic DNA by a multiplex PCR assay. On the Illumina HiSeq System, the amplified TCR beta libraries were sequenced as 87-base-pair reads. As for the original processing: A later analysis counted tens of millions of unique TCR beta chains across the approximately 700 repertoires, and some 12 million of these chains were shared by at least two donors. To remove PCR and sequencing errors, raw reads were error-corrected and collapsed into unique sequences using a nearest-neighbor algorithm that merged closely related sequences. Alignment of CDR3 sequences to IMGT reference sequences was used to assign V, D and J gene segments. For a sequence to be retained, at least a six-nucleotide match to both a V gene segment and a J gene segment was required. A rearrangement counted as productive if the CDR3 had no stop codons and remained in frame with V and J, and every other rearrangement counted as non-productive. Following IMGT convention, CDR3 was defined as the stretch from the second conserved V-encoded cysteine up to the conserved J-encoded phenylalanine. The earlier analysis of 500 to 750 of the donors excluded any sequence lacking an unambiguous match to a single V gene segment. An earlier analysis of approximately 590 of the donors called V segments functional above 56.7% productive rearrangements and segregating when the between-donor standard deviation exceeded 5%. A statistical classification framework was built for diagnosing cytomegalovirus status from the catalog of TCR beta chain sequences. In a later analysis, V and J genes were assigned by comparing TCR nucleotide sequences against IMGT/GENE-DB human TR gene sequences. In a later analysis, CDR3 sequences and most-parsimonious VDJ recombination scenarios were assigned using the TCRdist pipeline. A later analysis defined each TCR beta chain by its CDR3 amino acid sequence plus V-gene family, and excluded reads lacking a unique V-gene family. To address suspected cross-contamination and a sequencing artifact, a later analysis removed 550 to 750 highly shared, low-generation-probability nucleotide sequences. A later analysis calculated a clonal expansion index for each public chain from normalized within-repertoire ranks of inferred template counts. In a later analysis, generation probabilities were computed with a VDJ recombination model fitted to out-of-frame rearrangements, and the resulting probabilities were checked against IGoR. In a later analysis, hypergeometric tests were used to score TCR-TCR, TCR-HLA and TCR-CMV co-occurrence, with a repertoire-size bias correction applied to TCR pairs. To estimate false discovery rates, a later analysis permuted the HLA or CMV assignments 20 times. A later analysis grouped co-occurring TCRs with DBSCAN, adding TCRdist sequence similarity when clustering within HLA-allele-positive subsets. Repertoires with fewer than 30,000 or more than 120,000 public chains, plus five repertoires with anomalous nucleotide sharing, were excluded from co-occurrence clustering. The immuneACCESS repertoire file appears here via TCRdb, limited to in-frame rearrangements. These files lack a portion of the clones; in checked studies, under half of the deficit traces to unresolved V genes, and the cause of the others is not known. V and J calls and clone size follow that table, whereas D and trimming were derived from the DNA. The sample contains roughly 120,000 clones, around 75% of them found a single time. The top ten clones comprise approximately 4.3% of the sample.

Beyond this particular receptor, the publication reports: A later analysis found that HLA-associated TCR beta chains were more clonally expanded and had lower generation probabilities than equally common non-associated chains. A further reported finding was that TCR beta sequences accurately predicted the HLA-A and HLA-B alleles for most subjects in the first cohort. Seventeen rarely observed V segments, including chromosome 9 orphons, were excluded from the earlier analysis of some 590 of the donors because counts were too low. While some public TCRs were present in many individuals, most TCR sequences turned up only very rarely across donors. A later analysis found that most CMV-associated TCR beta chains appeared HLA-restricted, with HLA associations seemingly driven largely by CMV exposure. Sequencing depth was assumed to be roughly uniform across donors in the presence/absence analyses, though that assumption may not hold. Only TCR beta chains were sequenced in this cohort, and the absence of alpha or paired-chain data limited detectable features. In an earlier analysis of 587 of the donors, most TCR beta V segments appeared in productive rearrangements about 87% or about 30% of the time, broadly matching IMGT annotations. The authors suggested that the approach could potentially be generalized to other disease states and immunological phenotypes. When HLA alleles, especially DR and DQ, strongly co-occurred, attributing TCR associations to individual alleles was difficult. Correlated functional status among segregating V segments might be attributable to linkage disequilibrium, but an unknown experimental factor could not be ruled out. In vitro tests confirmed that a few of the cytomegalovirus-associated TCR beta chains recognize cytomegalovirus antigens. A later analysis reported that several top co-occurrence clusters appeared linked to parvovirus B19, influenza, CMV and Epstein-Barr virus. A later genetic analysis associated a missense DCLRE1C variant with V-gene and J-gene trimming of TCR beta chains, and an independent cohort replicated the association. Specific HLA alleles were associated with around 18,000 TCR beta sequences at a false discovery rate of 0.05 in a later analysis. Compared with the roughly 670-donor mean, donors in an Asian-associated ancestry cluster had fewer N-insertions in productive TCRs, according to a later genetic analysis. The classifier was reported to diagnose cytomegalovirus status with high specificity and sensitivity in both the original cohort and the validation cohort. A total of about 180 TCR beta chains were listed by the study as associated with cytomegalovirus. Immune exposure information for the cohort was limited to CMV serostatus. HLA typing was unavailable for some donors at each locus, so association tests used only the typed subset. Some IMGT-functional V segments, including TRBV6-2 and TRBV6-3, could not be told apart with the 87-base-pair reads, so those segments were excluded. A later analysis found that TCR association rates varied across HLA loci, with DRB1 alleles showing the most associated TCRs and HLA-C alleles the fewest. A cluster of highly shared sequence variants was judged likely to represent a technical artifact of the sequencing pipeline.

Details on this clone: Its antigen is unknown. One base away there is no much larger clone; base qualities are not given.

The specimen sequenced was PBMCs. The sequence was obtained from a man aged 60-69 years in good health and CMV-seropositive. The rearranged chain carries TRBV18 and TRBJ2-7; TRBD2 fits 11 bases in the junction. The CDR3 in this case is CASSPPASGGPYEQYF. In nucleotides, the sequence is TGTGCCAGCTCACCGCCCGCTAGCGGGGGGCCCTACGAGCAGTACTTC.